The 26 T cell receptor beta chains in this list originate from one sample, sequenced in a study of T cell repertoires in cytomegalovirus infection. No cognate antigen is known for these TCRs. TCRdb itself ran the reads through MiXCR, one entry per CDR3 protein. Of 700,000 to 850,000 distinct CDR3 sequences listed, 32% are singletons. Source: cultured CD8+ T cells from PBMCs, taken from culture after CMV antigen stimulation. The origin of the receptors is a human donor in good health (CMV status not recorded). Some clones in this sample may be carry-over from other donors' samples.

Details on this clonotype: A read error is possible here, since a much larger clone lies one base away. The V gene is TRBV7-9, the J gene TRBJ2-7; TRBD1 is a possible D gene (6 bases). The germline V gene encodes CDR1 SEHNR and CDR2 FQNEAQ (reference sequence). The CDR3 contains 15 residues. DNA for the CDR3: TGTGCCAGCAGCTTAGGGTCAGGGGACAACTACGAGCAGTGCTTC. This gives the protein CASSLGSGDNYEQCF.

With regard to this clonotype: A much larger clone is a single base away; this may be a read error. The chain carries TRBV7-8 and TRBJ2-6; tentatively, D is TRBD1 (6 bases). The CDR3 covers 17 residues. Germline loops: CDR1 SGHVS, CDR2 FQNEAQ. The CDR3 DNA follows: TGTGCCAGCAGCTTAGATCCGGACAGCTCTGGGGCCAACGTCCTGTCTTTC. This sequence encodes CASSLDPDSSGANVLSF.

The V gene is TRBV28, the J gene TRBJ2-3; the match to TRBD2 covers 11 bases. The CDR3 is made up of 18 amino acids. The V segment lost 2 bases and the J segment 0 bases; nucleotides outside the gene matches: 7. Germline V gives CDR1 MDHEN, CDR2 SYDVKM. The CDR3 coding sequence is TGTGCCAGCAGTTTAGTGTCTAGCGGGGGGCCAAGCACAGATACGCAGTATTTT. Its protein is CASSLVSSGGPSTDTQYF.

This clonotype was recorded at least ten times. The chain employs TRBV7-2 and TRBJ1-5, with TRBD1 as a possible D gene (5 bases). The V gene's germline CDR1 is SGHTA and CDR2 FQGNSA. The CDR3 spans 14 residues. V was cut by 1 base and J by 3 bases, with 7 bases left in between. The CDR3 DNA sequence: TGTGCCAGCAGCTTAGAGGGGTTCAATCAGCCCCAGCATTTT. Translated: CASSLEGFNQPQHF.

The chain recombines TRBV12-3 or TRBV12-4 with TRBJ2-3; TRBD2 aligns across 13 bases. V lost 6 bases to trimming and J lost 2 bases; unmatched junction nucleotides: 11. There are 18 residues in the CDR3. Here the CDR3 DNA reads TGTGCCAGCAGAGGAGCGAGACTAGCGGGGGGATCCACAGATACGCAGTATTTT. Translation gives CASRGARLAGGSTDTQYF.

The chain employs TRBV6-1 and TRBJ2-2, with D tentatively TRBD2 (5 bases). The length of the CDR3 is 13 residues. The V and J ends lost 5 bases and 7 bases respectively, with 11 bases between them. Germline V gives CDR1 MNHNS, CDR2 SASEGT. Here the CDR3 reads CASSLWGVGELFF. CDR3 sequence (DNA): TGTGCCAGCAGTCTCTGGGGAGTCGGGGAGCTGTTTTTT.

A single count supports this clonotype. The gene calls are TRBV7-8 and TRBJ2-2; either TRBD1 or TRBD2 may fit D (5 bases each). The CDR3 runs 15 residues. Germline CDR1 SGHVS, CDR2 FQNEAQ. The V and J ends lost 7 bases and 4 bases respectively, with 16 bases between them. This chain's CDR3 is CASTPRGPSTGELFF. For the CDR3, the DNA is TGTGCCAGCACCCCAAGGGGACCGAGCACCGGGGAGCTGTTTTTT.

The gene calls are TRBV6-1 and TRBJ1-6; D unresolved. The V gene's germline CDR1 is MNHNS and CDR2 SASEGT. The V end lost 1 base, the J end lost 7 bases, and 11 bases lay between the germline ends. This CDR3 has 15 residues. CDR3 residues: CASSEDAIENSPLHF. CDR3 coding DNA: TGTGCCAGCAGTGAAGATGCCATAGAGAATTCACCCCTCCACTTT.

This clonotype was counted only a few times. The chain recombines TRBV6-1 with TRBJ1-2; D gene unclear. CDR3 length: 11 amino acids. Germline loops: CDR1 MNHNS, CDR2 SASEGT. V dropped 8 bases and J dropped 4 bases, with 8 bases sitting between them. CDR3 amino acids: CASGPVYGYTF. CDR3 DNA: TGTGCCAGCGGCCCAGTCTATGGCTACACCTTC.

This clonotype was observed many times. The chain is built from TRBV7-2 and TRBJ2-2, with 9 bases that match TRBD2. V shed 5 bases, J shed 2 bases, and the junction held 9 bases outside the gene matches. This CDR3 has 17 amino acids. Germline CDR1 SGHTA, CDR2 FQGNSA. CDR3 nucleotides: TGTGCCAGCAGCCGCTTGTCTAGCGGGGCTAACACCGGGGAGCTGTTTTTT. Its translation is CASSRLSSGANTGELFF.

The rearrangement links TRBV11-2 to TRBJ2-3; 12 bases line up with TRBD2. The CDR3 is 20 amino acids. Germline V gene lookup returns CDR1 SGHAT and CDR2 FQNNGV. With 0 bases clipped from V and 5 bases from J, the junction kept 15 bases outside the gene matches. The CDR3 is CASSLDTWGLAGGERDTQYF. CDR3 nucleotide sequence: TGTGCCAGCAGCTTAGACACCTGGGGCCTAGCGGGGGGGGAACGAGATACGCAGTATTTT.

This rearrangement joins TRBV7-9 to TRBJ2-7; 7 bases fit TRBD2. Germline V gene data show CDR1 as SEHNR and CDR2 as FQNEAQ (reference sequence). Trimming removed 5 bases from V and 3 bases from J; junction bases left unmatched: 7. The CDR3 totals 14 residues. For the CDR3, the DNA is TGTGCCAGCAGCGACCGGGACTATGTCTACGAGCAGTACGTC. Its protein is CASSDRDYVYEQYV.

This chain uses TRBV9 with TRBJ2-3, with 14 bases that match TRBD2. The CDR3 spans 17 residues. CDR1 and CDR2 (germline): SGDLS, YYNGEE. With V trimmed by 5 bases and J by 3 bases, 8 bases remained unmatched. The CDR3 sequence: CASSARLAGGPTDTQYF. The CDR3 nucleotides are TGTGCCAGCAGTGCTAGACTAGCGGGGGGGCCAACAGATACGCAGTATTTT.

This clonotype came up many times. The chain links TRBV7-8 to TRBJ1-1; no clear D. Trimming shortened V by 5 bases and J by 0 bases, and 16 bases separated the two germline ends. This CDR3 has 16 amino acids. Germline CDR1 is SGHVS and CDR2 is FQNEAQ. This chain's CDR3 is CASSPPRHLMNTEAFF. The CDR3 coding sequence is TGTGCCAGCAGCCCCCCCAGGCATCTAATGAACACTGAAGCTTTCTTT.

This chain links TRBV25-1 with TRBJ1-5; D remains unclear. The V and J ends lost 5 bases and 3 bases respectively, with 11 bases between them. There are 14 residues in the CDR3. The germline V gene has CDR1 MGHDK and CDR2 SYGVNS. The CDR3 sequence: CASSPRKFNQPQHF. CDR3 in DNA: TGTGCCAGCAGTCCCCGAAAGTTCAATCAGCCCCAGCATTTT. The variable domain in full, completed from reference TRBV25-1 and TRBJ1-5, reads EADIYQTPRYLVIGTGKKITLECSQTMGHDKMYWYQQDPGMELHLIHYSYGVNSTEKGDLSSESTVSRIRTEHFPLTLESARPSHTSQYLCASSPRKFNQPQHFGDGTRLSIL.

The chain links TRBV20-1 to TRBJ1-1; no definite D call. The CDR3 extends over 13 amino acids. Trimming pared 8 bases from V and 0 bases from J, leaving 13 bases between. Germline V gene sequence: CDR1 DFQATT, CDR2 SNEGSKA (reference sequence). This chain's CDR3 is CSHLRSMNTEAFF. The CDR3 DNA sequence: TGCAGTCACTTAAGGAGTATGAACACTGAAGCTTTCTTT.

This clonotype has at least ten counts. The chain employs TRBV7-8 and TRBJ2-5; D might be TRBD2 (6 bases). V lost 1 base and J lost 0, with 18 bases in between. Germline CDR1 reads SGHVS; CDR2 reads FQNEAQ. The CDR3 sequence is 18 residues long. The CDR3 region is CASSLVGVAGTYQETQYF. The CDR3 coding sequence is TGTGCCAGCAGCTTAGTCGGAGTGGCGGGGACGTACCAAGAGACCCAGTACTTC.

The V call is TRBV11-2, the J call TRBJ2-7; no clear D. The CDR3 is 16 residues long. The V gene's germline CDR1 is SGHAT and CDR2 FQNNGV. With 0 bases removed from V and 2 bases from J, the gap between germline ends came to 14 bases. CDR3: CASSLEEGNIPYEQYV. DNA for the CDR3: TGTGCCAGCAGCTTAGAGGAAGGGAACATTCCCTACGAGCAGTACGTC.

This clonotype was counted only a few times. This chain links TRBV2 with TRBJ1-2; D may be TRBD1 (6 bases). Germline lookup yields CDR1 SNHLY and CDR2 FYNNEI. There are 16 residues in the CDR3. V lost 1 base, J lost 6 bases, and 18 bases lay in between. CDR3 nucleotides: TGTGCCAGCAGTGAAGAAGGGACACCCTCTGGGCATGGCTACACCTTC. Its protein product is CASSEEGTPSGHGYTF.

This chain connects TRBV3-1 to TRBJ2-3; D not resolved. V dropped 2 bases and J dropped 4 bases, with 7 bases sitting between them. This CDR3 is built from 13 residues. Germline V CDR1 and CDR2: LGHDT, YNNKEL (reference sequence). CDR3 DNA sequence: TGTGCCAGCAGCCAACAATCGCCAGATACGCAGTATTTT. Protein sequence: CASSQQSPDTQYF.

The table lists this clonotype with a count of one. V and J are TRBV4-1 and TRBJ2-5; possible D gene TRBD1, 6 bases. The germline V and J ends were trimmed by 1 base and 5 bases, with 17 bases remaining between them. The CDR3 loop spans 16 amino acids. Germline V gives CDR1 MGHRA, CDR2 YSYEKL. The CDR3 region is CASSQATGLGEETQYF. The CDR3 bases are TGCGCCAGCAGCCAAGCGACAGGTTTAGGCGAGGAGACCCAGTACTTC.

This clonotype was observed a handful of times. The chain links TRBV19 to TRBJ1-5, with TRBD1 as a possible D gene (5 bases). This CDR3 region has 16 residues. Trimming removed 3 bases at V and 5 bases at J, with 17 bases between. Germline CDR1 is LNHDA and CDR2 is SQIVND (reference sequence). The CDR3 protein is CASSIPGTSLDQPQHF. DNA of the CDR3: TGTGCCAGTAGTATCCCCGGGACTTCCCTCGATCAGCCCCAGCATTTT. The whole variable domain, remainder taken from reference TRBV19 and TRBJ1-5, is DGGITQSPKYLFRKEGQNVTLSCEQNLNHDAMYWYRQDPGQGLRLIYYSQIVNDFQKGDIAEGYSVSREKKESFPLTVTSAQKNPTAFYLCASSIPGTSLDQPQHFGDGTRLSIL.

The rearrangement links TRBV20-1 to TRBJ1-5; D is possibly TRBD1 (6 bases). The V gene lost 2 bases and the J gene lost 3 bases, with 17 bases spanning the gap. The germline CDR1 and CDR2 sequences are DFQATT and SNEGSKA (reference sequence). The CDR3 is made up of 16 amino acids. Here the CDR3 DNA reads TGCAGTGCTAGAACCTTCATCGGGGACAACAATCAGCCCCAGCATTTT. It encodes CSARTFIGDNNQPQHF.

The rearrangement links TRBV24-1 to TRBJ2-1; tentative D call: TRBD1 (6 bases). This CDR3 has 15 amino acids. V lost 6 bases and J lost 0, with 11 bases in between. The germline V gene encodes CDR1 KGHDR and CDR2 SFDVKD. The DNA for the CDR3 is TGTGCCACCAGTAGACAGGCCGGCTCCTACAATGAGCAGTTCTTC. Protein sequence: CATSRQAGSYNEQFF.

The genes are TRBV25-1 and TRBJ1-5, with 12 positions matching TRBD1. The CDR3 consists of 15 residues. From germline, CDR1 is MGHDK and CDR2 SYGVNS. Trimming removed 4 bases from V and 5 bases from J; junction bases left unmatched: 3. CDR3 nucleotide sequence: TGTGCCAGCAGTGCGGGACAGGGGGCTTATCAGCCCCAGCATTTT. Translating it yields CASSAGQGAYQPQHF.

At least ten counts were recorded for this clonotype. V gene TRBV2 combines with J gene TRBJ1-1; TRBD1 is a possible D gene (6 bases). CDR1 is SNHLY, CDR2 FYNNEI, per germline. The CDR3 runs to 13 residues. Between the trimmed V and J ends, which lost 6 bases and 0 bases, there was a span of 8 bases. Here the CDR3 DNA reads TGTGCCAGCAGGCACAGGGTGAACACTGAAGCTTTCTTT. Residues: CASRHRVNTEAFF.